This T cell receptor (beta chain) was observed in a study of patients and donors after allogeneic stem cell transplantation. Germline trimming cut 2 bases from V and 4 bases from J; bases unmatched to any gene: 3. CDR3 length: 14 residues. Germline V CDR1 and CDR2: SGHTA, FQGTGA. Only one count was recorded for this clonotype. One entry per CDR3 protein results from TCRdb running MiXCR on the RT-PCR reads. The table records over 350,000 distinct CDR3 sequences, approximately 16% of them present only once. V usage is TRBV7-3 and J usage is TRBJ1-1; 8 bases align to TRBD1. The sequenced sample consisted of blood, either unsorted or a sorted T cell fraction (not recorded which). The TCR comes from a human donor who was either an allogeneic HSCT recipient or a stem cell or donor lymphocyte infusion donor (not recorded which). It is not recorded whose cells these are; they may come from a transplant donor. CDR3 in DNA: TGTGCCAGCAGCTTACAGGGGGCGCCCACTGAAGCTTTCTTT. Protein product: CASSLQGAPTEAFF.